This T cell receptor beta chain was retrieved from a study of a mutant IDH1 vaccine in newly diagnosed glioma. Study context: Treated patients had a mean age of roughly 44 years and a sex split that was approximately 62% male and 37.5% female.

In germline, CDR1 is SGHTA, CDR2 FQGNSA. Trimming removed 5 bases from V and 3 bases from J; junction bases left unmatched: 5. CDR3 length: 14 amino acids. Sequencing used immunoSEQ multiplex PCR; TCRdb keeps in-frame clones, though not all of them. The profile covers 20,000 to 25,000 clones, with roughly 90% appearing a single time and 5.7% taken by the ten largest. Time point reported: week 11, during vaccination. Doses of 300 ug of mutant IDH1 20-mer peptide were given with topical imiquimod. To note about this clone: Antigen: not known.

This chain joins TRBV7-2 and TRBJ2-7, with 9 bases matching TRBD1. The specimen comprised PBMCs, sampled from a glioma patient whose treatment included an IDH1 peptide vaccine. This TCR derives from a woman in her 40s with glioma. CDR3 in DNA: TGTGCCAGCAGCCTAGGGACAGGGAGCTACGAGCAGTACTTC. Its translation is CASSLGTGSYEQYF.